The rows below give T cell receptor beta chains drawn from one sample of a study of tumor-infiltrating lymphocytes in primary liver carcinoma. Each CDR3 protein gets one entry after TCRdb re-called the multiplex PCR reads with MiXCR. In the table there are about 180,000 distinct CDR3 sequences, roughly three fifths of which are singletons. The sequencing sample was made of peripheral blood. The receptors come from a middle-aged man with primary liver carcinoma and hepatitis B virus infection. Both conserved end residues are part of each CDR3. D genes are given only for firm matches. Rows may omit the clone size; those that give it use once, few, many or a size class.

j_gene: TRBJ2-2; v_gene: TRBV10-2; abundance: once; d_gene: NA; CDR3nt: TGCGCCAGCAGTGTGGGCACCGGGGAGCTGTTTTTT; CDR3aa: CASSVGTGELFF
j_gene: TRBJ2-2; v_gene: TRBV6-5; abundance: NA; d_gene: TRBD2; CDR3nt: TGTGCCAGCAGTGAGGGACTAGCGGGAGGGGCGAGGCGGGAGCGGTTTTTT; CDR3aa: CASSEGLAGGARRERFF
j_gene: TRBJ2-7; v_gene: TRBV28; abundance: NA; d_gene: NA; CDR3nt: TGTGCCAGCAGTTCCGAAACGAGGGCCGTGACCTACGAGCAGTACTTC; CDR3aa: CASSSETRAVTYEQYF
j_gene: TRBJ2-6; v_gene: TRBV6-1; abundance: few; d_gene: NA; CDR3nt: TGTGCCAGCACCGAAGAAAGGGCTCCCGGGGGCTCTGGGGCCAACGTCCTGACTTTC; CDR3aa: CASTEERAPGGSGANVLTF
j_gene: TRBJ2-5; v_gene: TRBV7-8; abundance: NA; d_gene: NA; CDR3nt: TGTGCCAGCAGCTTAGTCCGGGAGAGTGTGACCCAGTACTTC; CDR3aa: CASSLVRESVTQYF
j_gene: TRBJ1-3; v_gene: TRBV12-3/TRBV12-4; abundance: once; d_gene: NA; CDR3nt: TGTGCCAGCAGTTCCCCCCCAGCGGGAGACACCATATATTTT; CDR3aa: CASSSPPAGDTIYF
j_gene: TRBJ2-1; v_gene: TRBV28; abundance: NA; d_gene: TRBD1; CDR3nt: TGTGCCAGCACCCCGGACAGGGGCCACAATGAGCAGTTCTTC; CDR3aa: CASTPDRGHNEQFF
j_gene: TRBJ1-5; v_gene: TRBV14; abundance: NA; d_gene: NA; CDR3nt: TGTGCCAGCAGCCTAGAGAGACTCAAATGGAGGGCTCAGCAATTT; CDR3aa: CASSLERLKWRAQQF
j_gene: TRBJ1-4; v_gene: TRBV5-1; abundance: NA; d_gene: NA; CDR3nt: TGCGCCAGCAGCAATGGGAACGGGCTAGAAAAACTGTTTTTT; CDR3aa: CASSNGNGLEKLFF
j_gene: TRBJ1-1; v_gene: TRBV12-3/TRBV12-4; abundance: NA; d_gene: NA; CDR3nt: TGTGCCAGCAGGCTGACAGAGAGGGCTTTCTTT; CDR3aa: CASRLTERAFF
j_gene: TRBJ1-1; v_gene: TRBV4-1; abundance: once; d_gene: NA; CDR3nt: TGCGCCAGCAGCCATTTCGATCAGAACACTGAAGCTTTCTTT; CDR3aa: CASSHFDQNTEAFF
j_gene: TRBJ1-1; v_gene: TRBV11-2; abundance: NA; d_gene: NA; CDR3nt: TGTGCCAGCAGCTTAGTTGGGGGACCTTTCTTT; CDR3aa: CASSLVGGPFF
j_gene: TRBJ2-7; v_gene: TRBV6-1; abundance: NA; d_gene: NA; CDR3nt: TGTGCCAGCAGGGGGGAGGTGGTTGCGATCTCCTACGAGCAGTACTTC; CDR3aa: CASRGEVVAISYEQYF
j_gene: TRBJ2-7; v_gene: TRBV29-1; abundance: few; d_gene: TRBD1; CDR3nt: TGCAGCGTTGAAGGTCTAGGGGGCGCCTCCTACGAGCAGTACTTC; CDR3aa: CSVEGLGGASYEQYF
j_gene: TRBJ1-5; v_gene: TRBV6-6; abundance: few; d_gene: TRBD1; CDR3nt: TGTGCCAGCAGTGCCGGGACAGGGAATCAGCCCCAGCATTTT; CDR3aa: CASSAGTGNQPQHF
j_gene: TRBJ2-1; v_gene: TRBV5-4; abundance: few; d_gene: NA; CDR3nt: TGTGCCAGCAGCTTGGGCGATACACGTCCTTCCTACAATGAGCAGTTCTTC; CDR3aa: CASSLGDTRPSYNEQFF
j_gene: TRBJ2-1; v_gene: TRBV7-8; abundance: NA; d_gene: NA; CDR3nt: TGTGCCAGCAGCTTAAGGTCCGGGAGCTCCTACAATGAGCAGTTCTTC; CDR3aa: CASSLRSGSSYNEQFF
j_gene: TRBJ1-2; v_gene: TRBV14; abundance: NA; d_gene: NA; CDR3nt: TGTGCCAGCAGCCAATACGGGTTCTATGGCTACACCTTC; CDR3aa: CASSQYGFYGYTF
j_gene: TRBJ2-1; v_gene: TRBV4-1; abundance: NA; d_gene: TRBD2; CDR3nt: TGCGCCAGCAGCCAAGTCATACTAGCGGGAGGTGATGAGCAGTTCTTC; CDR3aa: CASSQVILAGGDEQFF
j_gene: TRBJ2-5; v_gene: TRBV10-1; abundance: NA; d_gene: TRBD1; CDR3nt: TGCGCCAGCAGTGAGTCAAGACAGGGGGCGAGGGAGACCCAGTACTTC; CDR3aa: CASSESRQGARETQYF
j_gene: TRBJ2-7; v_gene: TRBV7-9; abundance: few; d_gene: NA; CDR3nt: TGTGCCAGCAGCTTATTTCGTTCAGGGGAAGCCGAGCAGTACTTC; CDR3aa: CASSLFRSGEAEQYF
j_gene: TRBJ2-5; v_gene: TRBV6-6; abundance: NA; d_gene: NA; CDR3nt: TGTGCCAGCAACTCGGTGGAGGAGGAGACCCAGTACTTC; CDR3aa: CASNSVEEETQYF
j_gene: TRBJ1-6; v_gene: TRBV11-1; abundance: NA; d_gene: TRBD1; CDR3nt: TGTGCCAGCAGCCAGACAGGGAATAATTCACCCCTCCAATTT; CDR3aa: CASSQTGNNSPLQF
j_gene: TRBJ2-3; v_gene: TRBV6-6; abundance: NA; d_gene: NA; CDR3nt: TGTGCCAGCAGTTGGTTAACGGGAGAACGCACAGATACGCAGTATTTT; CDR3aa: CASSWLTGERTDTQYF
j_gene: TRBJ2-3; v_gene: TRBV10-2; abundance: few; d_gene: TRBD1; CDR3nt: TGCGCCAGCAGCCAGACAGGGGATGGAGATACGCAGTATTTT; CDR3aa: CASSQTGDGDTQYF
j_gene: TRBJ2-7; v_gene: TRBV4-1; abundance: few; d_gene: NA; CDR3nt: TGCGCCAGCAGCCAAGATCACGAGCAGTACTTC; CDR3aa: CASSQDHEQYF
j_gene: TRBJ2-7; v_gene: TRBV11-1; abundance: NA; d_gene: NA; CDR3nt: TGTGCCAGCAGCTTAGATGATAATACTGGACTCTCCGGCGAGCAGTACTTC; CDR3aa: CASSLDDNTGLSGEQYF
j_gene: TRBJ2-2; v_gene: TRBV29-1; abundance: NA; d_gene: NA; CDR3nt: TGCAGCGTTGATCGGGGCGAATCGAACACCGGGGAGCTGTTTTTT; CDR3aa: CSVDRGESNTGELFF
j_gene: TRBJ2-7; v_gene: TRBV5-5; abundance: NA; d_gene: NA; CDR3nt: TGTGCCAGCAGCTATTACACAGGTTCGCAGTACTTC; CDR3aa: CASSYYTGSQYF
j_gene: TRBJ2-7; v_gene: TRBV4-1; abundance: NA; d_gene: NA; CDR3nt: TGCGCCAACAGTCAAAACCCCGGGGGTGGACAGGCCTGCTACGAGCAGTACTTC; CDR3aa: CANSQNPGGGQACYEQYF